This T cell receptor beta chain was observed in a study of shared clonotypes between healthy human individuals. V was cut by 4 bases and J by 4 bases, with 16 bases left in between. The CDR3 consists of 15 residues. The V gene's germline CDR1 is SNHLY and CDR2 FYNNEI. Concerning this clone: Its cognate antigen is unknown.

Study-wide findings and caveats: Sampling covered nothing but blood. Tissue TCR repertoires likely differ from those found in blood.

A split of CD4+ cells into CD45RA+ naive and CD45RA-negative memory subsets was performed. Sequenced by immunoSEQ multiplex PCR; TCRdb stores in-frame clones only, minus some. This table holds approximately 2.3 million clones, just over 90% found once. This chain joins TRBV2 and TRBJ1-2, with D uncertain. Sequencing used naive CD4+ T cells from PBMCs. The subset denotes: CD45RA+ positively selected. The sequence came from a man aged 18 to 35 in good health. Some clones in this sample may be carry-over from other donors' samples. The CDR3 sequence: CASSVRLLAGYGYTF. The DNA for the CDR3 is TGTGCCAGCAGTGTAAGGCTTTTGGCAGGCTATGGCTACACCTTC.